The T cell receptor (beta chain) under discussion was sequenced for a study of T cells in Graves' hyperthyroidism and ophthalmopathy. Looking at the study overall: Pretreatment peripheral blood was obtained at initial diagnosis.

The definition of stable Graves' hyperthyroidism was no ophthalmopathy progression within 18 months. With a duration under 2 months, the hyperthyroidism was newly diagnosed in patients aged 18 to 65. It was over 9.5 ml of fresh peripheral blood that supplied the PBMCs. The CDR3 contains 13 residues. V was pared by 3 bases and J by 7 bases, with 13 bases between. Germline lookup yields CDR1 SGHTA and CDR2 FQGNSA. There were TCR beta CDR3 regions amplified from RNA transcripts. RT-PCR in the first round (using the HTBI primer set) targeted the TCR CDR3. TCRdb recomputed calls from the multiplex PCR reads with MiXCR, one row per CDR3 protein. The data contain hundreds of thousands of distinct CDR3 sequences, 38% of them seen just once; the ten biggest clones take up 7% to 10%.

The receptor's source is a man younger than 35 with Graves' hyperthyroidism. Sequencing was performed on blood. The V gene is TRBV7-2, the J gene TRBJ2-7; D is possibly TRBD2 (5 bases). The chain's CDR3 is CASSLIGPGEQYF. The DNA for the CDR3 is TGTGCCAGCAGCTTGATCGGCCCGGGGGAGCAGTACTTC.